These 3 T cell receptor beta chains were all obtained from the same sample, sequenced in a study of human T cells and chemical hapten exposure. As for time point: patch test 3, about 24 weeks after DPC sensitization. Sample treatment: therapeutic diphenylcyclopropenone sensitization with weekly scalp DPC. TCRdb itself ran the RACE reads through MiXCR, one entry per CDR3 protein. Among about 84,000 distinct CDR3 sequences listed, 10% to 12% were seen once. This material consisted of whole blood, taken in connection with sensitization to the hapten diphenylcyclopropenone (DPC). These receptors all stem from a woman aged 50 to 65 with alopecia areata. Some clones in this sample may be carry-over from other donors' samples.

There are many counts of this clonotype. The chain carries TRBV9 and TRBJ1-1, with a tentative D call TRBD1 (6 bases). The CDR3 length is 17 residues. Deletions cut 0 bases from V and 3 bases from J, with 18 bases between. The germline gives CDR1 SGDLS, CDR2 YYNGEE. The CDR3 spells CASSVDPPTGLDTEAFF. The CDR3 nucleotides read TGTGCCAGCAGCGTAGACCCCCCAACAGGGCTCGACACTGAAGCTTTCTTT.

This clonotype was counted many times. The chain is built from TRBV18 and TRBJ2-7; 7 bases fit TRBD1. The CDR3 covers 14 residues. CDR1 and CDR2 from the germline V gene are KGHSH and LQKENI. Trimming removed 6 bases from V and 2 bases from J; junction bases left unmatched: 7. CDR3 in DNA: TGTGCCAGCTCCCCCAGGGGGATGACCTACGAGCAGTACTTC. Translated: CASSPRGMTYEQYF.

In this sample, this clonotype turned up many times. The rearrangement links TRBV27 to TRBJ2-5, with 9 bases matching TRBD1. The CDR3 loop spans 15 amino acids. V shed 0 bases and J 4 bases; nucleotides not matched to a gene: 3. Germline CDR1 MNHEY, CDR2 SMNVEV (reference sequence). CDR3 DNA: TGTGCCAGCAGTTTATCCACAGGGGGCGTAGAGACCCAGTACTTC. It encodes CASSLSTGGVETQYF.